This entry concerns a single TCR beta chain. Its matching antigen is unknown. Described time point: cycle 4 day 1 (C4D1), after 5 to 7 weeks of nivolumab. There was relapse after autologous stem cell transplantation in every patient, and there was variation in brentuximab vedotin exposure. This specimen comes from a study of PD-1 blockade in classical Hodgkin lymphoma. The study, taken as a whole, reports: The causes of the repertoire differences, possibly disease activity or prior therapy, remain undefined.

Germline-derived CDR1 and CDR2 are SEHNR and FQNEAQ (reference sequence). Trimming shortened V by 6 bases and J by 5 bases, and 8 bases separated the two germline ends. This CDR3 has 13 residues. The method was immunoSEQ multiplex PCR; TCRdb's version includes in-frame clones alone and lacks a portion of them. The sample lists fewer than 50,000 clones, roughly 78% occurring once. The chain recombines TRBV7-9 with TRBJ1-6; D is uncertain. This sequence originates from a human donor with classical Hodgkin lymphoma. The sample consisted of peripheral blood mononuclear cells (PBMCs), taken before the fourth cycle of nivolumab. CDR3 loop: CASSPTNNSPLHF. CDR3 in DNA: TGTGCCAGCAGTCCTACAAATAATTCACCCCTCCACTTT. Full variable domain (outside the CDR3, taken from reference TRBV7-9 and TRBJ1-6): DTGVSQNPRHKITKRGQNVTFRCDPISEHNRLYWYRQTLGQGPEFLTYFQNEAQLEKSRLLSDRFSAERPKGSFSTLEIQRTEQGDSAMYLCASSPTNNSPLHFGNGTRLTVT.